This T cell receptor (beta chain) was recorded in a study of control samples from healthy donors and cancer patients. Repertoires were generated with immunoSEQ multiplex PCR, while TCRdb's copy carries only in-frame clones and drops some. The table has 64,000 or so clones, 92% seen once; the top ten hold about 1.7%. Sequences were obtained from PBMCs. The TCR comes from a man between 35 and 55 years old with colorectal cancer.

The CDR3 DNA sequence: TGCGCCAGCAGCAGGGACAGGGGTGGTGAAAAACTGTTTTTT. This codes for CASSRDRGGEKLFF. J is TRBJ1-4 and V is TRBV5-1; 10 nucleotides match TRBD1. With 4 bases clipped from V and 7 bases from J, the junction kept 4 bases outside the gene matches. The CDR3 covers 14 residues. Germline CDR1 is SGHRS and CDR2 is YFSETQ.